This T cell receptor (beta chain) was sequenced for a study of cytomegalovirus exposure and HLA in healthy donors. About the research overall: About 83 million unique TCRs from HLA-typed donors made up an early data release.

As concerns this clone: The antigen is undetermined.

The PCR made use of 60 Vbeta and 13 Jbeta primers. Only in-frame clones appear in the TCRdb table, and some are missing; sequencing was by immunoSEQ multiplex PCR. The sample contains about 180,000 clones, 81% of which appear only once. Study observations and caveats: Among the CMV-associated chains, a few were confirmed in vitro as specific for CMV antigens.

Sequencing was performed on PBMCs. The receptor comes from a woman aged 18 to 35 in good health and CMV-seropositive.

CDR3 region: CASSFGLGQETQYF. CDR3 sequence (DNA): TGCGCCAGCAGCTTTGGACTAGGGCAAGAGACCCAGTACTTC. V usage is TRBV5-1 and J usage is TRBJ2-5; 7 bases are shared with TRBD2. The length of the CDR3 is 14 residues. The V gene end was trimmed by 2 bases and the J gene end by 2 bases; junction bases not matched to a gene: 3. Germline V gene lookup returns CDR1 SGHRS and CDR2 YFSETQ.